This TCR beta chain originates from a study of T cells in Graves' hyperthyroidism and ophthalmopathy. Authors of the study amplified TCR beta CDR3 regions from RNA transcripts. The HTBI primer set served for first-round RT-PCR of the TCR CDR3. TCRdb recomputed calls from the multiplex PCR reads with MiXCR, one row per CDR3 protein. The data contain a few hundred thousand distinct CDR3 sequences, approximately 14% of them singletons. Per germline, CDR1 ENHRY and CDR2 SYGVKD. This CDR3 contains 13 residues. V lost 3 bases and J lost 3, with 9 bases in between. This TCR derives from a woman aged 25-40 years with Graves' hyperthyroidism. Sequenced material: blood. The chain couples TRBV10-3 to TRBJ2-7; possibly TRBD2 for D (5 bases). The CDR3 protein is CAISEGSGYEQYF. In nucleotides, the CDR3 is TGTGCCATCAGTGAAGGCAGCGGCTACGAGCAGTACTTC.